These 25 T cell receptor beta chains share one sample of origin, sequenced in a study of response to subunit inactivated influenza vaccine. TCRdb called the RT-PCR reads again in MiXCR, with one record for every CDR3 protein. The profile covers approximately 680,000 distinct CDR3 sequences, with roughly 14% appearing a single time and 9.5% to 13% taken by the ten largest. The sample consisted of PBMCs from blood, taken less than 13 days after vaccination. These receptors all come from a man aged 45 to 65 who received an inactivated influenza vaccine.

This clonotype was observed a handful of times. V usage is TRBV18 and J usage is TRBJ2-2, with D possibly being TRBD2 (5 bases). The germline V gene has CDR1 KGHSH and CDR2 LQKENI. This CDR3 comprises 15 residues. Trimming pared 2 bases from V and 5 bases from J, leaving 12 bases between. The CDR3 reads CASSPTPGFTGELFF. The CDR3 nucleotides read TGTGCCAGCTCACCAACACCGGGGTTTACCGGGGAGCTGTTTTTT.

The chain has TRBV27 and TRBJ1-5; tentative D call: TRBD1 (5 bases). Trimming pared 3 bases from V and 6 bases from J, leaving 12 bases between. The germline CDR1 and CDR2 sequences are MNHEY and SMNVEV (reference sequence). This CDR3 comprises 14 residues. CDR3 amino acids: CASSLGRGSQPQHF. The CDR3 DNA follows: TGTGCCAGCAGTTTGGGACGGGGGAGTCAGCCCCAGCATTTT.

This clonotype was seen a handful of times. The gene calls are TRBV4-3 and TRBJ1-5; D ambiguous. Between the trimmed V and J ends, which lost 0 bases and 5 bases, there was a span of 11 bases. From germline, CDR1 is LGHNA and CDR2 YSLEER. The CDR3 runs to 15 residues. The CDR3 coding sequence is TGCGCCAGCAGCCAAGATATCTACGGGCATCAGCCCCAGCATTTT. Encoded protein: CASSQDIYGHQPQHF.

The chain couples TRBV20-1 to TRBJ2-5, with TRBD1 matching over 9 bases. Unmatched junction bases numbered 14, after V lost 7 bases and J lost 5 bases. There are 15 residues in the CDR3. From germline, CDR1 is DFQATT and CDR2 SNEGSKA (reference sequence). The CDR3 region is CSGMGVDRGIETQYF. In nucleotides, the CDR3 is TGCAGTGGTATGGGCGTGGACAGGGGAATCGAGACCCAGTACTTC.

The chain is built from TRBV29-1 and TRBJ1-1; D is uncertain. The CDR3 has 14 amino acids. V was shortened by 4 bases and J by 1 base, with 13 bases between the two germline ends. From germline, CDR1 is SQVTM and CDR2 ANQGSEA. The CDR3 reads CSVVVGIKNTEAFF. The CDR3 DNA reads TGCAGCGTTGTGGTTGGGATAAAGAACACTGAAGCTTTCTTT.

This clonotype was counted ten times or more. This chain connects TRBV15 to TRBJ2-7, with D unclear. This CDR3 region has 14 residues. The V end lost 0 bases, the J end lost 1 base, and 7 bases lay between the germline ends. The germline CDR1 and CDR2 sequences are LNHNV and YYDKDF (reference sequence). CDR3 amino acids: CATSRDLTSYEQYF. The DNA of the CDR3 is TGTGCCACCAGCAGAGATCTTACGTCCTACGAGCAGTACTTC. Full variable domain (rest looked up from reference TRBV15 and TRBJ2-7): DAMVIQNPRYQVTQFGKPVTLSCSQTLNHNVMYWYQQKSSQAPKLLFHYYDKDFNNEADTPDNFQSRRPNTSFCFLDIRSPGLGDTAMYLCATSRDLTSYEQYFGPGTRLTVT.

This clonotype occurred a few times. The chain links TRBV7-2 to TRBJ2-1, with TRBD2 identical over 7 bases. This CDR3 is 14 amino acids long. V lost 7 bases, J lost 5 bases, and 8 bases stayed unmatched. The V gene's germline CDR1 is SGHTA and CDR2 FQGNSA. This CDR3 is CASTPGLTHNEQFF. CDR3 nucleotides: TGTGCCAGCACCCCGGGACTAACACACAATGAGCAGTTCTTC.

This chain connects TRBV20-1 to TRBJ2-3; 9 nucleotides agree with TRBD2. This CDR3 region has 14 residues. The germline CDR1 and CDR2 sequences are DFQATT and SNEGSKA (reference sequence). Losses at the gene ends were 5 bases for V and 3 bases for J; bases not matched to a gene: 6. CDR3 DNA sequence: TGCAGTGCTCGCGGGGGGGCTGGTACAGATACGCAGTATTTT. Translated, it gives CSARGGAGTDTQYF.

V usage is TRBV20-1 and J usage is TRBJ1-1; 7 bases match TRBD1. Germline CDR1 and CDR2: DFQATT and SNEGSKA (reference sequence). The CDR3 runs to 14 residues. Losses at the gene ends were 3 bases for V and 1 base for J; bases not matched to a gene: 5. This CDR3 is CSASPHRGNTEAFF. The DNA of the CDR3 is TGCAGTGCTAGTCCTCACAGGGGGAACACTGAAGCTTTCTTT.

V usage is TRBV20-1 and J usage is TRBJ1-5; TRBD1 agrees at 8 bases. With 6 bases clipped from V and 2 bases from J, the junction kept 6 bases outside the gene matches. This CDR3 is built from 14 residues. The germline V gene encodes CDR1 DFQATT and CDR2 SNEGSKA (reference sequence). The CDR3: CSAQQGGGNQPQHF. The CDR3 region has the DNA TGCAGTGCCCAACAGGGGGGCGGCAATCAGCCCCAGCATTTT.

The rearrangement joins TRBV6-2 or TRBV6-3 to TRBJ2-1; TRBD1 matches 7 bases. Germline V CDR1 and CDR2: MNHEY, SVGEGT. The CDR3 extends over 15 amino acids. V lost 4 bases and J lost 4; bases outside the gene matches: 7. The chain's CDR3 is CASSSARQGYNEQFF. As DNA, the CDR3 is TGTGCCAGCAGTTCGGCGAGACAGGGTTACAATGAGCAGTTCTTC.

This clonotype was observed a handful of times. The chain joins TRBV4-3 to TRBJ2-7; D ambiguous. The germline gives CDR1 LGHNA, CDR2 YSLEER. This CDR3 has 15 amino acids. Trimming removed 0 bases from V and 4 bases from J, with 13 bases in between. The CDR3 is CASSQDAIYRYEQYF. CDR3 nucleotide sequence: TGCGCCAGCAGCCAAGATGCTATCTACCGGTACGAGCAGTACTTC.

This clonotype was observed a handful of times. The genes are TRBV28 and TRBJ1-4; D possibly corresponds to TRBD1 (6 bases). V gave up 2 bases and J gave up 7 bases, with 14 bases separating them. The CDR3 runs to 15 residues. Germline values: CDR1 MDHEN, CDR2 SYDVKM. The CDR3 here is CASSLGPGESEKLFF. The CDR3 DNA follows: TGTGCCAGCAGTTTAGGGCCAGGGGAAAGTGAAAAACTGTTTTTT.

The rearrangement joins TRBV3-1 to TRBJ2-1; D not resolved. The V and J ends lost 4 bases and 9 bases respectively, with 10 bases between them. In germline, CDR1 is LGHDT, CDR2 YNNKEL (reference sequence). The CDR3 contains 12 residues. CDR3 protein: CASSPHNGEQFF. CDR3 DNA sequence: TGTGCCAGCAGCCCCCATAACGGTGAGCAGTTCTTC.

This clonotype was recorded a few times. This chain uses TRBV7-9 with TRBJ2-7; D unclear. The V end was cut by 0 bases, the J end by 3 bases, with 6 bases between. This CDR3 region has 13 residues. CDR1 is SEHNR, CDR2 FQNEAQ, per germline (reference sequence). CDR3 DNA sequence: TGTGCCAGCAGCTTAGCCCGTCACTACGAGCAGTACTTC. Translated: CASSLARHYEQYF.

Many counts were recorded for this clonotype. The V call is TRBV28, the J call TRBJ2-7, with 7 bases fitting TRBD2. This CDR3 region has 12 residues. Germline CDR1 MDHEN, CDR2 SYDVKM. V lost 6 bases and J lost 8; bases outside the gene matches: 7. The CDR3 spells CASSTPTSKQYF. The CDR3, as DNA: TGTGCCAGCAGCACCCCGACTAGCAAGCAGTACTTC.

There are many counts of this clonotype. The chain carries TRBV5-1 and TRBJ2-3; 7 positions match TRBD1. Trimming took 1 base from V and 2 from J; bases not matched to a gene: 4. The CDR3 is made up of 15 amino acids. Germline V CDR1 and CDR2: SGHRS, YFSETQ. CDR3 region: CASSLTEGATDTQYF. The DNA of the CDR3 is TGCGCCAGCAGCTTGACAGAGGGGGCCACAGATACGCAGTATTTT.

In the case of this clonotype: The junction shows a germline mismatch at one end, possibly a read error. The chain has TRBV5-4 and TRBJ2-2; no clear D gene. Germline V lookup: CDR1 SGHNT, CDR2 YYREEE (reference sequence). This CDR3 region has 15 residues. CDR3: CAISPGLPCAGELFF. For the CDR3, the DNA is TGTGCCATCAGCCCCGGGCTCCCCTGTGCCGGGGAGCTGTTTTTT. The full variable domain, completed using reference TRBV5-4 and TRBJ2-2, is ETGVTQSPTHLIKTRGQQVTLRCSSQSGHNTVSWYQQALGQGPQFIFQYYREEENGRGNFPPRFSGLQFPNYSSELNVNALELDDSALYLCAISPGLPCAGELFFGEGSRLTVL.

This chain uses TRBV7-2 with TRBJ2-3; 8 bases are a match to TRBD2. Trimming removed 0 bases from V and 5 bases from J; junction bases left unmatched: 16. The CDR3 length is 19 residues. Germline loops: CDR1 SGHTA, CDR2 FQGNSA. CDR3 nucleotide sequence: TGTGCCAGCAGCTTAGCGTTCACATCCGGGGGGGCCGCGTTAGATACGCAGTATTTT. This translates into CASSLAFTSGGAALDTQYF.

Written as DNA, the CDR3 is TGCAGTGCTAGGGATCTAGCGGGGGGCCAAGAGACCCAGTACTTC. As protein: CSARDLAGGQETQYF. The rearrangement links TRBV20-1 to TRBJ2-5, with TRBD2 matching over 11 bases. Germline V gene sequence: CDR1 DFQATT, CDR2 SNEGSKA (reference sequence). Unmatched junction bases numbered 4, after V lost 3 bases and J lost 1 base. The CDR3 runs 15 residues.

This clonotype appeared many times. The CDR3 coding sequence is TGCAGCGTTCCAAACCCCGGTGAAGGCACAGATACGCAGTATTTT. Encoded protein: CSVPNPGEGTDTQYF. The chain links TRBV29-1 to TRBJ2-3; D remains ambiguous. Germline V gene lookup returns CDR1 SQVTM and CDR2 ANQGSEA. Trimming shortened V by 5 bases and J by 1 base, and 16 bases separated the two germline ends. The CDR3 spans 15 residues.

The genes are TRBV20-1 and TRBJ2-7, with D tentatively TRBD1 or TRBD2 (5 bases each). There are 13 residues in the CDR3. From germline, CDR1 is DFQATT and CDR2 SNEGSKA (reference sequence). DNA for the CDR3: TGCAGCGCAGCCGGGACCACTTTTTACGAGCAGTACTTC. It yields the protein CSAAGTTFYEQYF.

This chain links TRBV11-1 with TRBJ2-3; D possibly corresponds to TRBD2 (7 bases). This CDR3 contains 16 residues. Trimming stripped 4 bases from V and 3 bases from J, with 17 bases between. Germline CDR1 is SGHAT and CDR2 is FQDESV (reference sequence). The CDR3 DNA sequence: TGTGCCAGCAGCTATCCACCGGGGGGCACAACAGATACGCAGTATTTT. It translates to CASSYPPGGTTDTQYF.

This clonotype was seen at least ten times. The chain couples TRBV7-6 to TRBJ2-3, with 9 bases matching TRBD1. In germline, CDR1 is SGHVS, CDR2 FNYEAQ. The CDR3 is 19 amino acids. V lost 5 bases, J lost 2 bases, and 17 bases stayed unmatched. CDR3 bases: TGTGCCAGCAGCCGCATGGGCGAGTTTTGGGACAGGGTCACAGATACGCAGTATTTT. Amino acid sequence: CASSRMGEFWDRVTDTQYF.

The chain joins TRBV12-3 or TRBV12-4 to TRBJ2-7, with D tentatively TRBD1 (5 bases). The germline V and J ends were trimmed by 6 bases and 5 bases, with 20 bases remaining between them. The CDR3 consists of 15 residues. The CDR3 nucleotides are TGTGCCAGCAGCCCAAGCGCAGGGATGATCCACGAGCAGTACTTC. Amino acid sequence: CASSPSAGMIHEQYF.